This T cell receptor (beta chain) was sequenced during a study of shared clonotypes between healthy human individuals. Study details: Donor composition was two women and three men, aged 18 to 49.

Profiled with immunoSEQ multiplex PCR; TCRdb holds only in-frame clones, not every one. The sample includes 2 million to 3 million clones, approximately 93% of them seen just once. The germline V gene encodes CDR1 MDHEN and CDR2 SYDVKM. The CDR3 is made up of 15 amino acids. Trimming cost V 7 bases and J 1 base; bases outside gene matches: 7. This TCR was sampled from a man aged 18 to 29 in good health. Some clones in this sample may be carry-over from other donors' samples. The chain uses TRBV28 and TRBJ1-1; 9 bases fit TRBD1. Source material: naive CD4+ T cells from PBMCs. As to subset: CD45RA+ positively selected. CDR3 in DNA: TGTGCCAGCAACCTACAGGGGGCTGGGAACACTGAAGCTTTCTTT. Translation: CASNLQGAGNTEAFF.